This T cell receptor beta chain is from a study of blood T cell repertoires in COVID-19. Study summary: Collection of acute and convalescent COVID-19 samples took place in the United States, Italy and Spain. PBMCs, B-cell-depleted T cells, or T cells provided the cDNA or gDNA that made up the material.

Losses at the gene ends were 0 bases for V and 10 bases for J; bases not matched to a gene: 8. The CDR3 length is 15 residues. Per the germline V gene, CDR1 is MNHEY and CDR2 is SVGAGI. Under the authors' procedure: Reference gene primers were amplified, and this amplification served to estimate nucleated cell counts. Profiling relied on immunoSEQ multiplex PCR, and the TCRdb table lists in-frame clones only, not all of them. V, J and clone size derive from that table, while D and trimming were established from the DNA sequence. The table lists some 150,000 clones, 85% to 90% of them singletons. The chain is built from TRBV6-5 and TRBJ2-4, with TRBD2 identical over 8 bases. The origin of this receptor is a human donor in a cohort sampled during active COVID-19. Sample: peripheral blood. The CDR3 sequence: CASSYSGGTSGIQYF. The CDR3 coding sequence is TGTGCCAGCAGTTACTCGGGGGGGACTAGTGGTATTCAGTACTTC.